These 6 T cell receptor beta chains originate from one sample sequenced in a study of T cell responses to AZD1222 COVID-19 vaccine. Libraries were prepared by immunoSEQ multiplex PCR; TCRdb keeps only in-frame clonotypes and omits some of them. The sample holds around 61,000 clones, 80% to 90% seen once. The material was peripheral blood, obtained on day 0 of AZD1222 vaccination. The receptors come from an adult in good health.

V usage is TRBV3-1 (or the pseudogene TRBV3-2) and J usage is TRBJ2-1, with TRBD1 identical over 9 bases. The CDR3 runs to 14 residues. Unmatched junction bases numbered 4, after V lost 10 bases and J lost 0 bases. Germline CDR1 and CDR2: LGHDT and YNNKEL (reference sequence). The chain's CDR3 is CATATGGSYNEQFF. The CDR3 coding sequence is TGTGCCACTGCGACAGGGGGCTCCTACAATGAGCAGTTCTTC.

J is TRBJ1-2 and V is TRBV18, with a possible D match to TRBD1 (5 bases). Trimming stripped 3 bases from V and 8 bases from J, with 19 bases between. This CDR3 spans 15 amino acids. Per the germline V gene, CDR1 is KGHSH and CDR2 is LQKENI. Here the CDR3 reads CASSPSSTGRVGYTF. CDR3 coding DNA: TGTGCCAGCTCACCTAGTAGTACCGGCAGGGTCGGCTACACCTTC.

The chain is built from TRBV7-2 and TRBJ1-5, with D hard to call. Trimming took off 5 bases at V and 3 bases at J, with 11 bases between the two ends. CDR1 is SGHTA, CDR2 FQGNSA, per germline. This CDR3 is 14 amino acids long. The CDR3 protein is CASSIRVPNQPQHF. DNA for the CDR3: TGTGCCAGCAGCATCCGGGTTCCCAATCAGCCCCAGCATTTT.

This chain uses TRBV6-5 with TRBJ1-6; 9 positions agree with TRBD1. This CDR3 is built from 14 residues. Losses at the gene ends were 6 bases for V and 6 bases for J; bases not matched to a gene: 3. The germline V gene encodes CDR1 MNHEY and CDR2 SVGAGI. CDR3 residues: CASRMDRGNSPLHF. The DNA for the CDR3 is TGTGCCAGCAGGATGGACAGGGGTAATTCACCCCTCCACTTT.

The chain links TRBV6-5 to TRBJ2-3; D may be TRBD1 or TRBD2 (5 bases each). The V end lost 6 bases, the J end lost 3 bases, and 16 bases lay between the germline ends. CDR1 is MNHEY, CDR2 SVGAGI, per germline. This CDR3 contains 15 residues. The CDR3 coding sequence is TGTGCCAGCAGACGAATAGAGGGGCGGACAGATACGCAGTATTTT. This codes for CASRRIEGRTDTQYF.

This sequence joins TRBV10-3 and TRBJ1-2; 7 bases fit TRBD1. J lost 0 bases, V lost 6 bases, and 7 bases had no gene match. Germline CDR1 is ENHRY and CDR2 is SYGVKD. There are 15 residues in the CDR3. The CDR3 bases are TGTGCCATCAGGAGACAGGGAACCTCTAACTATGGCTACACCTTC. Translation: CAIRRQGTSNYGYTF.